Each of the 17 T cell receptor beta chains below was sequenced from the same sample in a study of lymphopenia after photon versus proton radiotherapy. TCRdb keeps only in-frame clones here, not all; method: immunoSEQ multiplex PCR. The table has more than 35,000 clones, over 75% seen once. Material: peripheral blood, obtained from a patient treated with photon-based radiotherapy. These receptors originate from a man over 45 with gastric cancer.

This clone was counted a few times. The chain recombines TRBV18 with TRBJ2-5; D gene unclear. This CDR3 comprises 12 residues. Trimming took off 3 bases at V and 4 bases at J, with 6 bases between the two ends. Germline V gene lookup returns CDR1 KGHSH and CDR2 LQKENI. DNA for the CDR3: TGTGCCAGCTCACCTAAGGGAGAGACCCAGTACTTC. The encoded protein is CASSPKGETQYF.

The rearrangement joins TRBV10-3 to TRBJ2-3, with a weak D call TRBD2 (6 bases). This CDR3 spans 14 amino acids. Trimming removed 6 bases at V and 0 bases at J, with 10 bases between. CDR1 ENHRY and CDR2 SYGVKD come from the germline V gene. CDR3 region: CAISAGYSTDTQYF. The CDR3 DNA reads as TGTGCCATCAGCGCGGGATATAGCACAGATACGCAGTATTTT.

CDR3 coding DNA: TGTGCCAGCAGCTTAGTGGGAGGGGCTGCCGGGGAGCTGTTTTTT. Encoded protein: CASSLVGGAAGELFF. This chain links TRBV7-9 with TRBJ2-2; 7 bases fit TRBD2. This CDR3 has 15 amino acids. The germline V gene encodes CDR1 SEHNR and CDR2 FQNEAQ (reference sequence). V shed 1 base, J shed 6 bases, and the junction held 5 bases outside the gene matches.

The chain uses TRBV30 and TRBJ1-3; no reliable D call. With 0 bases removed from V and 4 bases from J, the gap between germline ends came to 4 bases. CDR3 length: 12 residues. CDR1 GTSNPN and CDR2 SVGIG come from the germline V gene (reference sequence). The CDR3 DNA sequence: TGTGCCTGGAGTGTACAGGGAAACACCATATATTTT. Translated, it gives CAWSVQGNTIYF.

This chain connects TRBV28 to TRBJ2-1; the match to TRBD1 covers 9 bases. This CDR3 contains 12 residues. The germline V gene encodes CDR1 MDHEN and CDR2 SYDVKM. Trimming cost V 3 bases and J 15 bases; bases outside gene matches: 6. CDR3 loop: CASSFATGGRFF. In DNA form, the CDR3 reads TGTGCCAGCAGTTTTGCGACAGGGGGTCGGTTCTTC.

The rearrangement uses TRBV9 and TRBJ1-2, with unresolved D. Trimming took off 0 bases at V and 6 bases at J, with 12 bases between the two ends. Germline-derived CDR1 and CDR2 are SGDLS and YYNGEE. The CDR3 consists of 14 residues. The DNA of the CDR3 is TGTGCCAGCAGCGTAGCTACCGGGAGGAATGGCTACACCTTC. Encoded protein: CASSVATGRNGYTF.

The chain combines TRBV6-4 with TRBJ2-3, with D tentatively TRBD1 (6 bases). CDR3 length: 16 amino acids. The V end was cut by 6 bases, the J end by 0 bases, with 16 bases between. Germline CDR1 reads MRHNA; CDR2 reads SNTAGT. The CDR3 DNA is TGTGCCAGCAGCGTGACAGGTGATACTAGCACAGATACGCAGTATTTT. Its protein is CASSVTGDTSTDTQYF.

The rearrangement joins TRBV9 to TRBJ2-7; D uncertain. Germline V CDR1 and CDR2: SGDLS, YYNGEE. The CDR3 runs to 14 residues. V lost 1 base, J lost 0 bases, and 8 bases lay in between. CDR3 in amino acids: CASSVSQLSYEQYF. CDR3 nucleotides: TGTGCCAGCAGCGTATCCCAACTCTCCTACGAGCAGTACTTC.

The chain uses TRBV28 and TRBJ1-5, with D uncertain. Trimming removed 2 bases at V and 7 bases at J, with 6 bases between. CDR3 length: 12 amino acids. Germline V CDR1 and CDR2: MDHEN, SYDVKM. This CDR3 reads CASSLNDQPQHF. In DNA form, the CDR3 reads TGTGCCAGCAGTTTAAATGACCAGCCCCAGCATTTT.

V is TRBV28 and J is TRBJ1-1, with D possibly being TRBD1 (6 bases). Germline V gives CDR1 MDHEN, CDR2 SYDVKM. Trimming took off 6 bases at V and 0 bases at J, with 11 bases between the two ends. The CDR3 runs 14 residues. The CDR3 is CASSLRGLNTEAFF. In DNA, the CDR3 is TGTGCCAGCAGCCTCAGGGGTCTGAACACTGAAGCTTTCTTT.

The count of this clone is one. The chain combines TRBV10-3 with TRBJ2-7, with D perhaps matching TRBD1 (6 bases). Between the trimmed V and J ends, which lost 6 bases and 1 base, there was a span of 13 bases. The CDR3 runs to 14 residues. Looked up from germline, CDR1 is ENHRY and CDR2 is SYGVKD. The chain's CDR3 is CAISGQTTSYEQYF. Here the CDR3 DNA reads TGTGCCATCAGCGGACAGACGACTTCCTACGAGCAGTACTTC.

This sequence joins TRBV28 and TRBJ2-7, with unresolved D. The germline V gene encodes CDR1 MDHEN and CDR2 SYDVKM. The CDR3 has 14 amino acids. The V and J ends lost 6 bases and 6 bases respectively, with 18 bases between them. The CDR3 sequence: CASRTGPFPSEQYF. The CDR3 region has the DNA TGTGCCAGCAGAACGGGCCCTTTCCCGAGCGAGCAGTACTTC.

V and J are TRBV9 and TRBJ2-7; a possible D gene is TRBD1 (6 bases). The CDR3 is made up of 16 amino acids. Trimming pared 4 bases from V and 2 bases from J, leaving 19 bases between. Germline CDR1 reads SGDLS; CDR2 reads YYNGEE. The CDR3 sequence: CASSPRMGDIAYEQYF. As DNA, the CDR3 is TGTGCCAGCAGCCCCCGAATGGGGGACATAGCCTACGAGCAGTACTTC.

This rearrangement joins TRBV7-6 to TRBJ1-1; D might be TRBD1 (6 bases). V was pared by 8 bases and J by 1 base, with 14 bases between. The CDR3 sequence is 14 residues long. Germline CDR1 and CDR2: SGHVS and FNYEAQ. This chain's CDR3 is CASQLWTANTEAFF. CDR3 sequence (DNA): TGTGCCAGCCAACTCTGGACAGCGAACACTGAAGCTTTCTTT.

The rearrangement joins TRBV18 to TRBJ2-3, with D maybe TRBD1 (6 bases). The CDR3 extends over 15 amino acids. Germline CDR1 and CDR2: KGHSH and LQKENI. Trimming pared 6 bases from V and 2 bases from J, leaving 15 bases between. The CDR3 loop reads CASSLRDNPTDTQYF. CDR3 sequence (DNA): TGTGCCAGCTCGCTCCGGGACAACCCCACAGATACGCAGTATTTT.

CDR3 in DNA: TGTGCCAGCAGTGACTCAGGGAGGAATGAGCAGTTCTTC. Translating it yields CASSDSGRNEQFF. J is TRBJ2-1 and V is TRBV7-9; weak D call: TRBD2 (6 bases). CDR1 is SEHNR and CDR2 is FQNEAQ in the germline V gene (reference sequence). The V end lost 6 bases, the J end lost 7 bases, and 13 bases lay between the germline ends. CDR3 length: 13 residues. Complete variable domain (other parts from reference TRBV7-9 and TRBJ2-1): DTGVSQNPRHKITKRGQNVTFRCDPISEHNRLYWYRQTLGQGPEFLTYFQNEAQLEKSRLLSDRFSAERPKGSFSTLEIQRTEQGDSAMYLCASSDSGRNEQFFGPGTRLTVL.

This clone was counted once. This rearrangement joins TRBV5-8 to TRBJ1-5, with a possible D match to TRBD1 (6 bases). Trimming cost V 2 bases and J 3 bases, with 12 bases left between them. CDR1 is SGHTS and CDR2 is YDEGEE in the germline V gene. This CDR3 has 15 residues. In nucleotides, the CDR3 is TGTGCCAGCAGCTTTAAGGGGGTCTACAATCAGCCCCAGCATTTT. It yields the protein CASSFKGVYNQPQHF.